This T cell receptor (beta chain) was profiled in a study of blood T cells in healthy people across ages. Study findings and constraints: Diversity of TCR beta per million T cells declined in a roughly linear way with age.

Sample-barcoded 5' priming and a J-beta primer mix drove a second PCR of roughly 7 to 11 cycles. A minimum of 3 million CDR3-containing paired-end reads was obtained for each sample. TCRdb passed the 5' RACE reads through MiXCR, listing each CDR3 protein once. In the table there are roughly 1,100,000 distinct CDR3 sequences, under 30% of which are singletons. CDR1 and CDR2 from the germline V gene are SNHLY and FYNNEI. The CDR3 has 14 residues. V lost 7 bases and J 2 bases, leaving 15 bases between the germline ends. All donors came from Russia, were Caucasian and healthy, and spanned ages about 6 to 100. As for this clonotype: As yet, its antigen is unknown.

Separately, the same data were catalogued under a study of T cells of mothers and their children.

The chain couples TRBV2 to TRBJ2-7; maybe TRBD2 (6 bases). This receptor was obtained from a girl aged 2-10 years in good health. The specimen was blood. The CDR3 loop is CASTEGSFPYEQYF. In nucleotides, the CDR3 is TGTGCCAGCACGGAGGGTTCGTTTCCCTACGAGCAGTACTTC.